The rows below give T cell receptor beta chains drawn from one sample of a study of blood T cell repertoires in COVID-19. The protocol was immunoSEQ multiplex PCR, while the TCRdb copy is restricted to in-frame clones and leaves out a portion. This table holds 150,000 or so clones, over 60% found once. Specimen: peripheral blood. The receptors originated from a woman between 70 and 85 years old with acute or convalescent COVID-19. Both conserved end residues are part of each CDR3. Fields, in order: clone size, V gene, D gene, J gene, CDR3 protein, CDR3 DNA. The D gene is left open where the match is weak. Clone size is stated in some rows and not others, as once, few, many or a class when expanded.

>NA|TRBV4-1|NA|TRBJ2-2
CAPRNPGELFF
TGCGCCCCCAGGAACCCCGGGGAGCTGTTTTTT
>NA|TRBV6-5|TRBD1|TRBJ1-2
CASSYSGRGSGYTF
TGTGCCAGCAGTTACTCGGGCAGGGGGAGTGGCTACACCTTC
>NA|TRBV5-1|NA|TRBJ1-2
CASSLDWSPISGNGYTF
TGCGCCAGCAGCTTGGACTGGTCTCCGATTTCGGGGAATGGCTACACCTTC
>NA|TRBV7-9|NA|TRBJ1-4
CASSLSPLSGRSNEKLFF
TGTGCCAGCAGCTTAAGTCCCCTTTCGGGGAGAAGTAATGAAAAACTGTTTTTT
>once|TRBV27|NA|TRBJ1-1
CASRLGGTNTEAFF
TGTGCCAGCAGACTCGGGGGGACGAACACTGAAGCTTTCTTT
>NA|TRBV18|NA|TRBJ1-1
CASSPPAGTEAFF
TGTGCCAGCTCACCACCGGCGGGCACTGAAGCTTTCTTT
>NA|TRBV7-2|TRBD1|TRBJ2-6
CASSLGRGRPGANVLTF
TGTGCCAGCAGCTTAGGCAGGGGGCGCCCCGGGGCCAACGTCCTGACTTTC
>few|TRBV28|NA|TRBJ1-2
CASSLGGDYGYTF
TGTGCCAGCAGTTTAGGGGGGGACTATGGCTACACCTTC
>NA|TRBV19|TRBD1|TRBJ2-3
CASSPGQGVADTQYF
TGTGCCAGTAGTCCGGGACAGGGTGTAGCAGATACGCAGTATTTT
>NA|TRBV12-3/TRBV12-4|NA|TRBJ1-5
CASSLTGHQPQHF
TGTGCCAGCAGTTTAACTGGGCACCAGCCCCAGCATTTT
>NA|TRBV19|NA|TRBJ1-5
CASSSGPHMSNQPQHF
TGTGCCAGTAGTTCTGGGCCCCATATGAGCAATCAGCCCCAGCATTTT
>few|TRBV15|TRBD1|TRBJ2-7
CATSRSADRGYNEQYF
TGTGCCACCAGCAGATCGGCGGACAGGGGGTACAACGAGCAGTACTTC
>NA|TRBV2|TRBD1|TRBJ1-2
CASREQGAVNYGYTF
TGTGCCAGCAGGGAACAGGGGGCAGTCAACTATGGCTACACCTTC
>NA|TRBV9|NA|TRBJ2-7
CASSFSQESEQYF
TGTGCCAGCAGCTTTTCACAGGAATCCGAGCAGTACTTC
>NA|TRBV7-8|TRBD2|TRBJ2-7
CASSFMRAGGPGEQYF
TGTGCCAGCAGCTTTATGAGAGCGGGAGGGCCGGGGGAGCAGTACTTC
>NA|TRBV15|NA|TRBJ1-4
CATLERGAGNEKLFF
TGTGCCACCCTAGAACGGGGGGCGGGTAATGAAAAACTGTTTTTT
>NA|TRBV11-2|TRBD2|TRBJ2-7
CASSLPSGGAWEQYF
TGTGCCAGCAGCTTGCCTAGCGGGGGGGCCTGGGAGCAGTACTTC
>once|TRBV2|NA|TRBJ1-5
CASSEKGSNQPQHF
TGTGCCAGCAGTGAAAAGGGGAGCAATCAGCCCCAGCATTTT
>few|TRBV15|TRBD1|TRBJ1-2
CATSRRQGSGANYGYTF
TGTGCCACCAGCAGGCGACAGGGATCGGGAGCTAACTATGGCTACACCTTC
>NA|TRBV5-6|NA|TRBJ2-1
CASSLGATNEQFF
TGTGCCAGCAGCCTGGGAGCGACTAATGAGCAGTTCTTC
>NA|TRBV6-1|TRBD1|TRBJ1-1
CASSERGGRTEAFF
TGTGCCAGCAGTGAAAGAGGGGGCCGAACTGAAGCTTTCTTT
>few|TRBV11-2|NA|TRBJ1-6
CASSFGGQTNSPLHF
TGTGCCAGCAGCTTTGGCGGACAGACCAATTCACCCCTCCACTTT
>NA|TRBV19|TRBD1|TRBJ1-2
CASSIRGQGYGYTF
TGTGCCAGTAGTATCCGCGGACAGGGATATGGCTACACCTTC
>NA|TRBV5-1|TRBD2|TRBJ2-1
CASSLVAGGSNEQFF
TGCGCCAGCAGCTTGGTTGCGGGAGGGAGCAATGAGCAGTTCTTC
>NA|TRBV5-4|TRBD2|TRBJ2-1
CASSLELAGHNEQFF
TGTGCCAGCAGCTTGGAACTAGCGGGACACAATGAGCAGTTCTTC
>NA|TRBV6-5|NA|TRBJ2-3
CASSWGRSTDTQYF
TGTGCCAGCAGTTGGGGCAGGAGCACAGATACGCAGTATTTT
>NA|TRBV4-2|NA|TRBJ2-1
CASSQATWNEQFF
TGTGCCAGCAGCCAAGCCACTTGGAATGAGCAGTTCTTC
>NA|TRBV27|NA|TRBJ1-2
CASRTDYGYTF
TGTGCCAGTCGGACAGACTATGGCTACACCTTC
>NA|TRBV4-2|NA|TRBJ1-6
CASSHNGQPNSPLHF
TGTGCCAGCAGCCATAACGGACAGCCGAATTCACCCCTCCACTTT
>NA|TRBV7-6|TRBD1|TRBJ1-3
CASSISTGGSGNTIYF
TGTGCCAGCAGCATAAGTACAGGGGGCTCTGGAAACACCATATATTTT
>many|TRBV3-1/TRBV3-2|NA|TRBJ1-2
CASSPNGGARHGYTF
TGTGCCAGCAGCCCCAACGGCGGGGCTAGGCATGGCTACACCTTC
>NA|TRBV30|NA|TRBJ2-7
CASDSGTSYEQYF
TGTGCCTCCGATAGCGGTACCTCCTACGAGCAGTACTTC
>NA|TRBV5-1|TRBD1|TRBJ2-7
CASSIPSGTGSDEQYF
TGCGCCAGCAGCATCCCTTCCGGGACAGGGAGCGACGAGCAGTACTTC
>NA|TRBV10-2|TRBD2|TRBJ2-7
CATLAGGSYEQYF
TGCGCCACCTTAGCGGGGGGATCCTACGAGCAGTACTTC
>once|TRBV19|NA|TRBJ1-3
CASQRGNPGLSSGNTIYF
TGTGCCAGCCAAAGGGGAAATCCGGGACTTAGCTCTGGAAACACCATATATTTT
>many|TRBV4-1|TRBD1|TRBJ2-7
CASSHLTGAYEQYF
TGCGCCAGCAGCCACCTAACAGGGGCCTACGAGCAGTACTTC
>NA|TRBV7-9|TRBD1|TRBJ2-7
CASSWDRGREQYF
TGTGCCAGCAGCTGGGACAGGGGGCGCGAGCAGTACTTC
>NA|TRBV2|TRBD1|TRBJ2-5
CASSDTGRGLQETQYF
TGTGCCAGCAGTGATACGGGCAGGGGGCTGCAAGAGACCCAGTACTTC
>NA|TRBV7-9|NA|TRBJ1-1
CASSLGPDTEAFF
TGTGCCAGCAGCTTGGGGCCAGACACTGAAGCTTTCTTT
>NA|TRBV6-5|NA|TRBJ1-6
CASRIQGSYNSPLHF
TGTGCCAGCAGGATACAGGGCTCCTATAATTCACCCCTCCACTTT
>NA|TRBV30|NA|TRBJ2-7
CAWSDLVGSHGEQYF
TGTGCCTGGAGTGACCTAGTAGGGAGCCATGGGGAGCAGTACTTC
>once|TRBV7-7|NA|TRBJ1-4
CASRENEKLFF
TGTGCCAGCAGGGAGAATGAAAAACTGTTTTTT
>NA|TRBV5-1|NA|TRBJ1-2
CASSLDVGGDLGYTF
TGCGCCAGCAGCTTGGACGTTGGAGGGGATCTCGGCTACACCTTC
>few|TRBV12-5|TRBD2|TRBJ2-3
CASGPPLTSGDTDTQYF
TGTGCTAGTGGTCCCCCCCTAACTAGCGGGGACACAGATACGCAGTATTTT
>NA|TRBV11-2|TRBD2|TRBJ2-7
CASRKISGRFYEQYF
TGTGCCAGCAGAAAGATTAGCGGGAGGTTTTACGAGCAGTACTTC
>NA|TRBV4-3|NA|TRBJ2-7
CASSQAVGAYEQYF
TGCGCCAGCAGCCAAGCGGTGGGAGCCTACGAGCAGTACTTC
>once|TRBV7-2|TRBD2|TRBJ2-7
CASRLSGNSYEQYF
TGTGCCAGCAGATTAAGCGGGAATTCCTACGAGCAGTACTTC
>few|TRBV5-1|NA|TRBJ2-7
CASSQTVNYEQYF
TGCGCCAGCAGCCAGACAGTAAACTACGAGCAGTACTTC
>NA|TRBV21-1|NA|TRBJ2-7
CASSKVDWSGSSYEQYF
TGTGCCAGCAGCAAAGTAGATTGGAGCGGGTCCTCCTACGAGCAGTACTTC
>NA|TRBV24-1|TRBD1|TRBJ2-7
CATSDPGTGNEQYF
TGTGCCACCAGTGACCCCGGGACAGGGAATGAGCAGTACTTC
>many|TRBV7-9|TRBD1|TRBJ1-3
CASMARRTGSDTIYF
TGTGCCAGCATGGCTCGAAGGACAGGGTCAGACACCATATATTTT
>NA|TRBV6-2/TRBV6-3|NA|TRBJ2-5
CASSSHWGLRETQYF
TGTGCCAGCAGTTCTCACTGGGGGCTGAGAGAGACCCAGTACTTC
>NA|TRBV7-3|NA|TRBJ2-1
CASTSSARREQFF
TGTGCCAGCACCTCCTCCGCACGCAGAGAGCAGTTCTTC
>many|TRBV6-5|TRBD1|TRBJ1-1
CASRPDRGSTEAFF
TGTGCCAGCAGGCCCGACAGGGGATCCACTGAAGCTTTCTTT